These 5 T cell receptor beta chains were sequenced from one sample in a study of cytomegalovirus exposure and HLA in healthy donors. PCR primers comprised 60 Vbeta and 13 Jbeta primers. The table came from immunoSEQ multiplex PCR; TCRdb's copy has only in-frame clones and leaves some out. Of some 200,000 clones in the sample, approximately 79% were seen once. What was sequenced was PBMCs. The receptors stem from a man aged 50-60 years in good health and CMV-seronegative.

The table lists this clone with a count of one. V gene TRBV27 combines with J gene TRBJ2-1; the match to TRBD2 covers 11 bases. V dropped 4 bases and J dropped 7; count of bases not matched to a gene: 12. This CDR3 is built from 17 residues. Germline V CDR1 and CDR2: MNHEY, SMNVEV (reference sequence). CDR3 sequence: CASSSPLAGGPGNEQFF. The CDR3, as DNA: TGTGCCAGCAGTTCCCCCTTAGCGGGAGGGCCGGGAAATGAGCAGTTCTTC.

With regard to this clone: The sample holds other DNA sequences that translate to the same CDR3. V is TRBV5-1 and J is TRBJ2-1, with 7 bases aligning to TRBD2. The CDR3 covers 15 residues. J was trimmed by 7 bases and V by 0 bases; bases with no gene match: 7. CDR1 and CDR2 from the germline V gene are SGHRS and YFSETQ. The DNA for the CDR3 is TGCGCCAGCAGCTTGGGGAGGGAGGGCCGGAATGAGCAGTTCTTC. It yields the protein CASSLGREGRNEQFF.

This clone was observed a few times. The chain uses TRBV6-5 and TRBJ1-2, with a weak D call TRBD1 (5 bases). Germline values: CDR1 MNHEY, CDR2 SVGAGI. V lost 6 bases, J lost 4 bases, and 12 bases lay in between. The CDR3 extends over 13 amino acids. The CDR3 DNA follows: TGTGCCAGCAGACCCAGGGTTGCCTATGGCTACACCTTC. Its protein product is CASRPRVAYGYTF.

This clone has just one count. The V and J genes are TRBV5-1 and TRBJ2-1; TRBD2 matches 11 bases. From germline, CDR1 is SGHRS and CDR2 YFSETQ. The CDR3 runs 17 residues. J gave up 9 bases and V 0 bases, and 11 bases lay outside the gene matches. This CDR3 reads CASSLVIVVGTSGEQFF. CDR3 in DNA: TGCGCCAGCAGCTTGGTTATTGTGGTCGGGACTAGCGGTGAGCAGTTCTTC.

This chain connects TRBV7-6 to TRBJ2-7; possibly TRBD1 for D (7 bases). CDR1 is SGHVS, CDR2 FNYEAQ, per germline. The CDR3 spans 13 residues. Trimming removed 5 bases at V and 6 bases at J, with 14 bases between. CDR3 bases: TGTGCCAGCAGCGCGGGACAGTATGGCGAGCAGTACTTC. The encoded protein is CASSAGQYGEQYF.